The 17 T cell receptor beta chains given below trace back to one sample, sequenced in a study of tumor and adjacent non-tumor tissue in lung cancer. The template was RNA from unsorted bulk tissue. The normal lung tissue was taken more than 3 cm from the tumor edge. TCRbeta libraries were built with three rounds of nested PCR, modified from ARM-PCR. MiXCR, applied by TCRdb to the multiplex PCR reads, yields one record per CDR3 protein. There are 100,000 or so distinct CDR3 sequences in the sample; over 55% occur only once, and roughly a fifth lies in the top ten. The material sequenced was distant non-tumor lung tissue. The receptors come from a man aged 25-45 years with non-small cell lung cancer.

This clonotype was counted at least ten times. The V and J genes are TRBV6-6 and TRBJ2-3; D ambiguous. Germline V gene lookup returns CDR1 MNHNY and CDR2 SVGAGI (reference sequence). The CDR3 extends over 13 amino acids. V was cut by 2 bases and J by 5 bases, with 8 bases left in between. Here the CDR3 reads CASSYDMGDTQYF. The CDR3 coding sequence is TGTGCCAGCAGTTACGATATGGGAGATACGCAGTATTTT.

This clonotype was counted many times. CDR3 sequence: CASSSPDREAFF. For the CDR3, the DNA is TGTGCCAGCAGCTCACCTGACAGGGAAGCTTTCTTT. The chain has TRBV5-4 and TRBJ1-1; a possible D gene is TRBD1 (6 bases). Germline CDR1 SGHNT, CDR2 YYREEE (reference sequence). V was clipped by 3 bases and J by 8 bases, with 11 bases between them. This CDR3 is built from 12 residues.

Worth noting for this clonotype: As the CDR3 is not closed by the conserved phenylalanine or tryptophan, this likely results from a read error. In nucleotides, the CDR3 is TGCAGTGCTAGCATCGCAACTAGCGGAAACTACGAACAGTACTAC. This codes for CSASIATSGNYEQYY. This chain joins TRBV20-1 and TRBJ2-7, with 8 bases aligning to TRBD2. CDR1 and CDR2 (germline): DFQATT, SNEGSKA (reference sequence). The CDR3 spans 15 residues.

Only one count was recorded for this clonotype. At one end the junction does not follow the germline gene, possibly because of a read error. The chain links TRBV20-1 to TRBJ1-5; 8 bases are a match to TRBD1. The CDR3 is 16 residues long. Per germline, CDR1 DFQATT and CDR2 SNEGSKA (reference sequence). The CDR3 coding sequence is TGCAGTGCTGTCCCCAGGGGGCTAGGAAGCAAACAGCCCCAACATTTT. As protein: CSAVPRGLGSKQPQHF.

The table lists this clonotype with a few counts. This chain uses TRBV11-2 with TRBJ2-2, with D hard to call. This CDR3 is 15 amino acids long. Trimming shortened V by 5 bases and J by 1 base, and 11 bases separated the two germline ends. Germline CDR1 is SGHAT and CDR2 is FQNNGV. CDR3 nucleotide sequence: TGTGCCAGCAGCAGAACGGAGCTGAACACCGGGGAGCTGTTTTTT. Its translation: CASSRTELNTGELFF.

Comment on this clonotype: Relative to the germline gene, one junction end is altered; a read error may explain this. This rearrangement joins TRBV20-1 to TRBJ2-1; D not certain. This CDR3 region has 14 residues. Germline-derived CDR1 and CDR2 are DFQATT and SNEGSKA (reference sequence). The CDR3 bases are TGCAGTGCTAGAGTATTCGCGCCCTACAATGAGCTGTTCTTC. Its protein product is CSARVFAPYNELFF.

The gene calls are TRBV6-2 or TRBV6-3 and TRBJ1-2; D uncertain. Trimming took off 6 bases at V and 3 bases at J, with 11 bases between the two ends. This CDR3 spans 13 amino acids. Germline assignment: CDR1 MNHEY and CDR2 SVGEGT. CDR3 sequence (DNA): TGTGCCAGCAGCCCGATGGAGTACTATGGCTACACCTTC. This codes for CASSPMEYYGYTF.

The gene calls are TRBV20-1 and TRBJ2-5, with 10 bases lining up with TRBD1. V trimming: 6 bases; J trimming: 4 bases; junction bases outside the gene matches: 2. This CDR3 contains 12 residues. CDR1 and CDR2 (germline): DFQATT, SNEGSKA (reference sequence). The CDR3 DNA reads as TGCAGTGCCAGGGACAGGGGAGAGACCCAGTACTTC. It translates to CSARDRGETQYF.

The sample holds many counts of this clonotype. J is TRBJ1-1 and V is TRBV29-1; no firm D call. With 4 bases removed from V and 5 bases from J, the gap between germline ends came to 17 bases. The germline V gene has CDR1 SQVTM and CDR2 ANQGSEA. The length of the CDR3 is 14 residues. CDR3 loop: CSVVLGSLGTEAFF. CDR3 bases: TGCAGCGTTGTTCTGGGCAGTCTGGGGACTGAAGCTTTCTTT.

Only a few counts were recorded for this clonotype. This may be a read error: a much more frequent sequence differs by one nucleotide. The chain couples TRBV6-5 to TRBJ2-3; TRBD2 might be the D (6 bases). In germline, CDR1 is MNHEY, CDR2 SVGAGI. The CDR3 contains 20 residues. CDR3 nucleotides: TGTGCCAGCAGACACACGATGCTCGGGAGTCGACATCTTAAGGCAGATACGCACTATTTT. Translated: CASRHTMLGSRHLKADTHYF.

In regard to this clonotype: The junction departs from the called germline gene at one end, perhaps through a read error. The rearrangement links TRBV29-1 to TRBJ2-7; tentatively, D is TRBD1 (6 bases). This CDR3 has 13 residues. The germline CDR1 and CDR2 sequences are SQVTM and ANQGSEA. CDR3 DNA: TGCAACGTTATTGGGACATTCTCCTACGAGCAGTACTTC. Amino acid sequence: CNVIGTFSYEQYF.

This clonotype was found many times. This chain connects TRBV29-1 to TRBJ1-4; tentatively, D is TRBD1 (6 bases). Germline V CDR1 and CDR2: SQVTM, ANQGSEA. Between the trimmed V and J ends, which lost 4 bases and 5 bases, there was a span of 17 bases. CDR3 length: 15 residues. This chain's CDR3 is CSVVGAGGPNEKLFF. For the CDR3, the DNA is TGCAGCGTTGTTGGGGCGGGGGGGCCGAATGAAAAACTGTTTTTT.

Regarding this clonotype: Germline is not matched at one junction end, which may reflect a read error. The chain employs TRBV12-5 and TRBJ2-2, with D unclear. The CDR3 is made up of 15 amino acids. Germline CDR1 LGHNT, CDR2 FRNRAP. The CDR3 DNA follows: TGTGCTAGTGGTTTGGTGCGACTGAACACCTGGGAGCTGTTTTTT. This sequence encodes CASGLVRLNTWELFF.

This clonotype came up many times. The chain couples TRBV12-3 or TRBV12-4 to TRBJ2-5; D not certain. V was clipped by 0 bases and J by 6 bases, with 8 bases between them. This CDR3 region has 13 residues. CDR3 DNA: TGTGCCAGCAGTTTAGCGGACGGGCAGACCCAGTACTTC. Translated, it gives CASSLADGQTQYF.

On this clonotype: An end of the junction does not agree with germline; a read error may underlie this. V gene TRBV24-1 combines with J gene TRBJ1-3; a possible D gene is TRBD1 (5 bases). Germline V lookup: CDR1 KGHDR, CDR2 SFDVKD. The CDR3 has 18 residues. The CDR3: CATSDPGTANSPGNTIYF. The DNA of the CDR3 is TGTGCCACCAGTGACCCCGGGACGGCCAATAGCCCTGGAAACACCATATATTTC.

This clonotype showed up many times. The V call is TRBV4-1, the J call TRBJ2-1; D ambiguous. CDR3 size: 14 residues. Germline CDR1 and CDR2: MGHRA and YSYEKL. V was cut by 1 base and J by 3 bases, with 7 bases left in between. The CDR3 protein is CASSQVRLYNEQFF. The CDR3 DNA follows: TGCGCCAGCAGCCAAGTTCGCCTCTACAATGAGCAGTTCTTC.

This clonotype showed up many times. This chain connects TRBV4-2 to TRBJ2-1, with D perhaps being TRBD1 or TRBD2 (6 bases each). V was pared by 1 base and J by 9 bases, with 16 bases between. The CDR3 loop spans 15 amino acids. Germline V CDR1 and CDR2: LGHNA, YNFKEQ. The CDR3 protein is CASSQAPGASFEQFF. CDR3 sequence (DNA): TGTGCCAGCAGCCAAGCCCCGGGGGCTAGCTTTGAGCAGTTCTTC.